This T cell receptor beta chain was identified in a study of cytomegalovirus exposure and HLA in healthy donors (dated by TCRdb to about 2017). With regard to the full study: An earlier analysis of approximately 640 of the donors reported about 250 Gb of sequence data and roughly 100 million unique TCR beta sequences from some 180 million T cells. The number of donors typed differed by locus, with roughly 620-630 for A, B, C, DRB1 and DQB1, about 500 for DQA1, over 600 for DPA1, and 472 for DPB1. Approximately 300 gigabases of sequencing data and 70 million to 100 million unique TCR sequences made up an early release that covered nearly 650 HLA-typed donors. Donor age, sex, ethnicity and CMV serostatus were compiled alongside the repertoire data. To study patterns of TCR occurrence, a later analysis re-analyzed previously published TCR beta repertoires from around 660 donors and added high-resolution HLA genotyping. All discovery cohort repertoires had been generated on a single sequencing platform. In an earlier analysis of 587 of the donors, high-throughput TCR beta sequencing was used to judge whether each TCR beta V gene segment behaved as functional or pseudogenic. Besides the first cohort of around 700 subjects, a separate validation cohort made up of 120 or so different subjects was used. HLA typing covered class I and class II loci at four-digit resolution. Rather than drawing on any new phenotypic data, the later analysis identified candidate immune exposures from TCR beta sequences and the way those sequences occurred across donors. The study aimed to test whether cataloging public T cell receptors could reveal signatures of past pathogen exposure. Among the roughly 410 genotyped donors, around 79% belonged to the genetic ancestry cluster associated with self-reported Caucasian donors. The study used immunosequencing to profile the T cell repertoires of several hundred subjects and linked those repertoires to cytomegalovirus serostatus. To predict cytomegalovirus infection status, the study brought together high-throughput TCR immunosequencing, statistical association of individual TCRs with disease status, and machine learning. Five DR-DQ haplotypes were handled as single units for association and clustering, since linkage in the cohort was strong. Genome-wide SNP genotypes for about three fifths of the roughly 700 donors were used in a later genetic analysis, which treated that subset as a discovery cohort. Across some 400 genotyped donors of the cohort, an average of about 250,000 unique TCR beta nucleotide sequences per donor were sequenced, and 15% to 20% of those sequences were non-productive.

In the case of this clone: The antigen it recognizes is unknown. The sample holds no much larger clone one base away, and base qualities are not on file.

Reading from cysteine to phenylalanine, the CDR3 counts 14 amino acids. The kept DNA is CDR3 alone, 42 bases in frame from the first base. Looking up the germline V gene yields CDR1 SGHTA and CDR2 FQGNSA. Relative to germline, V is 2 bases shorter and J is 9 bases shorter, with 14 bases between their ends. The cohort comprised 670 or so healthy bone marrow donors. Cohort members were all nominally healthy when sampled, although unrecorded immune exposures were likely present. The donor was CMV seropositive and belonged to the group of over 250 seropositive cohort members. A peripheral blood sample was provided by each donor, and peripheral blood mononuclear cells were used for TCR beta sequencing. Genomic DNA was extracted from the blood cell samples with the Qiagen DNeasy Blood Extraction Kit. Libraries were prepared through the immunoSEQ multiplex PCR assay. For the multiplex PCR, a mixture combining 60 forward primers for TCR Vbeta segments and 13 reverse primers for TCR Jbeta segments was used. The CDR3 region of rearranged TCR beta genes was amplified from genomic DNA with a multiplex PCR assay. The Illumina HiSeq System was used to sequence the amplified TCR beta libraries as 87-base-pair reads. Under the source paper's analysis protocol: Across the 670 or so repertoires, a later analysis counted approximately 75 million unique TCR beta chains, 9.5 million to 13 million of which were shared by at least two donors. To remove PCR and sequencing errors, raw reads were error-corrected and collapsed into unique sequences using a nearest-neighbor algorithm that merged closely related sequences. CDR3 sequences were aligned to IMGT reference sequences to assign V, D and J gene segments. For a sequence to be retained, at least a six-nucleotide match to both a V gene segment and a J gene segment was required. Rearrangements were classified as productive when the CDR3 lacked stop codons and remained in frame with V and J, and all other rearrangements were classified as non-productive. Following IMGT convention, CDR3 was defined as the stretch from the second conserved V-encoded cysteine to the conserved J-encoded phenylalanine. In an earlier analysis of more than 550 of the donors, sequences lacking an unambiguous match to a single V gene segment were excluded. An earlier analysis of 500 to 700 of the donors classified V segments as functional when productive rearrangements were above 56.7% and as segregating when the standard deviation between donors was above 5%. A statistical classification framework was built for diagnosing cytomegalovirus status from the catalog of TCR beta chain sequences. V and J gene assignment, in a later analysis, came from comparing TCR nucleotide sequences with IMGT/GENE-DB human TR gene sequences. The TCRdist pipeline was used in a later analysis to assign CDR3 sequences and most-parsimonious VDJ recombination scenarios. In a later analysis, each TCR beta chain was defined by its CDR3 amino acid sequence together with its V-gene family, and reads lacking a unique V-gene family were excluded. As a way to deal with suspected cross-contamination and a sequencing artifact, a later analysis dropped nearly 600 nucleotide sequences that were highly shared and had low generation probability. In a later analysis, a clonal expansion index for each public chain was calculated from normalized within-repertoire ranks of inferred template counts. In a later analysis, generation probabilities were computed using a VDJ recombination model fitted to out-of-frame rearrangements, and the results were checked against IGoR. Hypergeometric tests were used in a later analysis to score TCR-TCR, TCR-HLA and TCR-CMV co-occurrence, with a repertoire-size bias correction applied to the TCR pairs. In a later analysis, false discovery rates were estimated by permuting HLA or CMV assignments 20 times. In a later analysis, co-occurring TCRs were grouped using DBSCAN, with TCRdist sequence similarity added in when clustering inside HLA-allele-positive subsets. Co-occurrence clustering excluded repertoires with fewer than 30,000 or more than 120,000 public chains, plus five with anomalous nucleotide sharing. TCRdb carries this immuneACCESS record with in-frame sequences only. Its versions omit some clonotypes, under half of them owing to an unresolved V gene in the studies checked, with the rest unexplained. The V and J calls and clone size come from that table; D and trimming were worked out from the DNA. A total of 150,000 or so clones appear in this sample, 77% of them only once. The ten largest account for roughly 2% of the sample.

Study-wide findings and limitations: Roughly uniform sequencing depth across donors was assumed in presence/absence analyses, although this assumption may not hold. Because HLA typing was unavailable for some donors at each locus, only the typed subset was used in association tests. A later genetic analysis associated a missense DCLRE1C variant with V-gene and J-gene trimming of TCR beta chains, and an independent cohort replicated the association. A later analysis found that most CMV-associated TCR beta chains appeared HLA-restricted, with HLA associations seemingly driven largely by CMV exposure. According to a later genetic analysis, donors in an Asian-associated ancestry cluster had fewer N-insertions in productive TCRs than the approximately 670-donor mean. Across donors, most TCR sequences were observed very rarely, whereas some public TCRs were present in many individuals. A further reported finding was that TCR beta sequences accurately predicted the HLA-A and HLA-B alleles for most subjects in the first cohort. In a later analysis, the rate of TCR association differed among HLA loci, with DRB1 alleles having the most associated TCRs and HLA-C alleles having the fewest. Three of the identified cytomegalovirus-associated TCR beta chains were confirmed in vitro to be specific for cytomegalovirus antigens. In the study, 150 to 200 TCR beta chains were listed as associated with cytomegalovirus. In both the original and validation cohorts, the classifier was reported to diagnose cytomegalovirus status with high specificity and sensitivity. CMV serostatus was the only immune exposure information available for the cohort. Correlated functional status among segregating V segments might be attributable to linkage disequilibrium, but an unknown experimental factor could not be ruled out. Because the 87-base-pair reads could not distinguish some IMGT-functional V segments, including TRBV6-2 and TRBV6-3, those segments were excluded. In a later analysis, HLA-associated TCR beta chains were found to be more clonally expanded and to have lower generation probabilities than equally common non-associated chains. A later analysis associated 16,951 TCR beta sequences with specific HLA alleles at a false discovery rate of 0.05. The authors suggested that the approach could potentially be extended to other disease states and immunological phenotypes. A cluster of highly shared sequence variants was judged likely to represent a technical artifact of the sequencing pipeline. Several of the top co-occurrence clusters appeared to be linked to parvovirus B19, influenza, CMV and Epstein-Barr virus, according to a later analysis. The cohort was sequenced for TCR beta chains only, and without alpha or paired-chain data the features that could be detected were limited. An earlier analysis of approximately 570 of the donors showed that most TCR beta V segments appeared in productive rearrangements either about 90% or about 30% of the time, which broadly matched IMGT annotations. Because counts were too low, roughly 16 rarely observed V segments, including chromosome 9 orphons, were left out of the earlier analysis of 587 of the donors. When HLA alleles, especially DR and DQ, strongly co-occurred, attributing TCR associations to individual alleles was difficult.

The chain links TRBV7-2 with TRBJ2-1; the D gene is perhaps TRBD2, from 5 matching bases. The sequence was obtained from a man in his forties or fifties in good health and CMV-seropositive. The sample taken for sequencing was PBMCs. The DNA sequence reads TGTGCCAGCAGCTTATCTGGACGGGCGGGTGAGCAGTTCTTC. It translates to CASSLSGRAGEQFF.